These T cell receptor beta chains were read from a single sample in a study of blood T cell repertoires in COVID-19. TCRdb's table, derived via immunoSEQ multiplex PCR, lists solely in-frame clones and lacks some. Of under 450,000 clones listed, approximately 88% are singletons. The specimen was peripheral blood. Source of these receptors: a woman between 50 and 59 years old with COVID-19, enrolled during active disease. Both conserved end residues are part of each CDR3. The order of the fields is V gene, J gene, D gene, clone size, CDR3 protein, CDR3 DNA. A D gene is named only where the DNA matches it firmly. The size of a clone is reported for some rows only, either as once, few or many, or as a class for expanded clones.

TRBV19	TRBJ1-1	.	.	CASSELRNTEAFF	TGTGCCAGTAGTGAGTTGAGGAACACTGAAGCTTTCTTT
TRBV4-1	TRBJ2-1	TRBD2	.	CASSQVGAGGYNEQFF	TGCGCCAGCAGCCAAGTGGGAGCGGGGGGCTACAATGAGCAGTTCTTC
TRBV3-1/TRBV3-2	TRBJ1-3	.	.	CASSQNFLSGNTIYF	TGTGCCAGCAGCCAAAACTTCCTCTCTGGAAACACCATATATTTT
TRBV6-1	TRBJ2-3	.	.	CASSEPLTDTQYF	TGTGCCAGCAGTGAACCCCTAACAGATACGCAGTATTTT
TRBV3-1/TRBV3-2	TRBJ1-5	.	.	CASTQGGNQPQHF	TGTGCCAGCACACAGGGTGGCAATCAGCCCCAGCATTTT
TRBV5-1	TRBJ2-1	TRBD2	.	CASMEGQISGGTYNEQFF	TGCGCCAGCATGGAGGGCCAGATTAGCGGGGGGACATACAATGAGCAGTTCTTC
TRBV5-4	TRBJ2-3	.	.	CASSAEEGASTDTQYF	TGTGCCAGCAGCGCGGAGGAGGGGGCGAGCACAGATACGCAGTATTTT
TRBV5-6	TRBJ1-1	TRBD1	.	CASSATGTTEAFF	TGTGCCAGCAGCGCGACAGGGACCACTGAAGCTTTCTTT
TRBV5-6	TRBJ1-6	.	once	CASSLEQGWALNSPLHF	TGTGCCAGCAGCTTGGAGCAGGGATGGGCGTTGAATTCACCCCTCCACTTT
TRBV9	TRBJ1-2	TRBD1	few	CASSGQGMGPLKAF	TGTGCCAGCAGCGGACAGGGAATGGGACCTCTTAAGGCCTTC
TRBV10-2	TRBJ2-1	TRBD2	.	CASTDSGGAWNEQFF	TGCGCCAGCACTGATAGCGGGGGGGCATGGAATGAGCAGTTCTTC
TRBV10-2	TRBJ2-4	.	.	CASSEGGAGYF	TGCGCCAGCAGTGAGGGGGGGGCTGGGTACTTC
TRBV12-3/TRBV12-4	TRBJ1-2	TRBD1	.	CASSQGQTYGYTF	TGTGCCAGCAGCCAGGGACAGACCTATGGCTACACCTTC
TRBV28	TRBJ2-1	TRBD2	.	CASRPLTSGGSLLHNEQFF	TGTGCCAGCAGACCGTTGACTAGCGGGGGGTCTTTACTCCACAATGAGCAGTTCTTC
TRBV29-1	TRBJ2-7	TRBD1	.	CSVETGTGGSEQYF	TGCAGCGTTGAAACCGGGACAGGGGGATCCGAGCAGTACTTC
TRBV5-8	TRBJ2-1	TRBD2	once	CASSHRALAGVAGEQFF	TGTGCCAGCAGCCACCGCGCCCTAGCGGGGGTGGCGGGTGAGCAGTTCTTC
TRBV5-1	TRBJ2-7	TRBD2	.	CASSLTGGYEQYF	TGCGCCAGCAGCTTGACGGGGGGGTACGAGCAGTACTTC
TRBV28	TRBJ1-1	.	once	CASSFRRVRLTEAFF	TGTGCCAGCAGTTTCCGCAGGGTTCGCCTCACTGAAGCTTTCTTT
TRBV5-1	TRBJ1-1	TRBD1	.	CASSLSRGRTEAFF	TGCGCCAGCAGCTTGAGCAGGGGGCGAACTGAAGCTTTCTTT
TRBV6-5	TRBJ1-6	.	once	CASSYSRGHSPLHF	TGTGCCAGCAGTTACTCCCGAGGCCATTCACCCCTCCACTTT
TRBV10-3	TRBJ2-5	.	few	CAISSLQETQYF	TGTGCCATCAGTTCACTTCAAGAGACCCAGTACTTC
TRBV30	TRBJ1-2	.	few	CACGEGDLNYGYTF	TGTGCCTGTGGCGAGGGGGACCTAAACTATGGCTACACCTTC
TRBV15	TRBJ2-7	TRBD1	.	CATSRPDRGPSYEQYF	TGTGCCACCAGCAGGCCCGACAGGGGGCCCTCCTACGAGCAGTACTTC
TRBV5-1	TRBJ1-4	.	.	CASSGGFNEKLFF	TGCGCCAGCAGCGGGGGGTTTAATGAAAAACTGTTTTTT
TRBV5-1	TRBJ2-6	.	.	CASSLIPGSGANVLTF	TGCGCCAGCAGCCTAATCCCCGGCTCTGGGGCCAACGTCCTGACTTTC